This TCR beta chain is drawn from a study of control samples from healthy donors and cancer patients. Per the germline V gene, CDR1 is LNHNV and CDR2 is YYDKDF (reference sequence). V dropped 6 bases and J dropped 5 bases, with 13 bases sitting between them. This CDR3 contains 13 residues. Profiled with immunoSEQ multiplex PCR; TCRdb holds only in-frame clones, not every one. This sample carries around 100,000 clones, roughly 92% of them seen once, and the ten largest clones take about 3%. The receptor was derived from a human donor in good health. The donor label of this sample is uncertain. The sample taken for sequencing was blood. The chain has TRBV15 and TRBJ2-5; D is uncertain. The CDR3 loop is CATSASVGETQYF. For the CDR3, the DNA is TGTGCCACCAGTGCTTCGGTGGGGGAGACCCAGTACTTC.